Given below is one TCR beta chain in context. This entry belongs to a study of neoadjuvant nivolumab and ipilimumab in lung cancer. Germline lookup yields CDR1 SGHVT and CDR2 SQSDAQ. Trimming pared 4 bases from V and 13 bases from J, leaving 11 bases between. The CDR3 extends over 11 amino acids. The protocol was immunoSEQ multiplex PCR, while the TCRdb copy is restricted to in-frame clones and leaves out a portion. The sample has thousands of clones, 65% seen once; the top ten hold about 15%. The sequence was collected from an adult with non-small cell lung cancer. This chain uses TRBV7-4 with TRBJ2-1, with a possible D match to TRBD1 (6 bases). Sequences were derived from tumor tissue, sampled after neoadjuvant nivolumab, alone or with ipilimumab, at or shortly before surgery. DNA for the CDR3: TGTGCCAGCAGCTCTACAGGGACCCAGTTCTTC. This codes for CASSSTGTQFF. Full variable domain (rest looked up from reference TRBV7-4 and TRBJ2-1): GAGVSQSPRYKVAKRGRDVALRCDSISGHVTLYWYRQTLGQGSEVLTYSQSDAQRDKSGRPSGRFSAERPERSVSTLKIQRTEQGDSAVYLCASSSTGTQFFGPGTRLTVL.